This T cell receptor beta chain appears in the sequencing data of a study of cytomegalovirus exposure and HLA in healthy donors. Study-level background: Unique TCRs numbering about 85 million, obtained from HLA-typed donors, made up an early data release. General study results and limits: Clonal expansion, a later analysis showed, was greater in HLA-associated TCR beta chains than in equally common others. HLA restriction was apparent for most CMV-associated TCR beta chains in a later analysis. Specific recognition of CMV antigens was confirmed in vitro for three chains (all CMV-associated).

PCR involved 60 Vbeta and 13 Jbeta primers. Assay used: immunoSEQ multiplex PCR; TCRdb lists only in-frame clones, some missing. In the table there are 95,000 to 150,000 clones, less than 85% of which are singletons. Concerning this clone: The target antigen is unknown.

Trimming at V came to 6 bases and at J to 6 bases, leaving 0 bases not matched to a gene. The length of the CDR3 is 12 residues. Per germline, CDR1 MNHEY and CDR2 SVGAGI. This clonotype was sampled from a man aged 25-40 years in good health and CMV-seropositive. The V call is TRBV6-5, the J call TRBJ2-2, with 8 bases matching TRBD1. The sample comprised PBMCs. CDR3 loop: CASRTGAGELFF. Here the CDR3 DNA reads TGTGCCAGCAGGACAGGGGCCGGGGAGCTGTTTTTT.